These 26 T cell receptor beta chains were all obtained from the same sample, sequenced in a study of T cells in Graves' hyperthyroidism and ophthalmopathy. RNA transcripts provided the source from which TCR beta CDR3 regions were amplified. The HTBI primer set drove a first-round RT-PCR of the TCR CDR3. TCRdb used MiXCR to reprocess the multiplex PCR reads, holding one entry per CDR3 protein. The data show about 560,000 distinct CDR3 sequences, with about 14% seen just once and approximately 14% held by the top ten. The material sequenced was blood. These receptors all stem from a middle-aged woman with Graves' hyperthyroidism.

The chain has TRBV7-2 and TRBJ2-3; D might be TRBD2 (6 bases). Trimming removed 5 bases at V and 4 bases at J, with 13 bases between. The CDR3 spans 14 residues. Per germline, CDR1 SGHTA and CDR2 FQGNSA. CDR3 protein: CASSTLTSSDTQYF. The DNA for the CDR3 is TGTGCCAGCAGCACACTGACTAGTTCAGATACGCAGTATTTT. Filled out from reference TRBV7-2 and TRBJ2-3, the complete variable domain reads GAGVSQSPSNKVTEKGKDVELRCDPISGHTALYWYRQSLGQGLEFLIYFQGNSAPDKSGLPSDRFSAERTGGSVSTLTIQRTQQEDSAVYLCASSTLTSSDTQYFGPGTRLTVL.

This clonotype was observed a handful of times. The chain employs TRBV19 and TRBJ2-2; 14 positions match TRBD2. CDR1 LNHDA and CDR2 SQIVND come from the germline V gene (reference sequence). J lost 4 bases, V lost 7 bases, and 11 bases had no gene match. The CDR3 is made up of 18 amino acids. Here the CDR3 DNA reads TGTGCCAGTATTAGGGGGGGACTAGCGGGAGCTGGCACCGGGGAGCTGTTTTTT. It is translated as CASIRGGLAGAGTGELFF.

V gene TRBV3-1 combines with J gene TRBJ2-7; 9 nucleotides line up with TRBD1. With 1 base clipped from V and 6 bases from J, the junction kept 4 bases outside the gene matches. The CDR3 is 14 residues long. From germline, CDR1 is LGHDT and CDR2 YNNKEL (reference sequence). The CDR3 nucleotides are TGTGCCAGCAGCCAAGGGACAGGGGCGAGCGAGCAGTACTTC. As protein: CASSQGTGASEQYF.

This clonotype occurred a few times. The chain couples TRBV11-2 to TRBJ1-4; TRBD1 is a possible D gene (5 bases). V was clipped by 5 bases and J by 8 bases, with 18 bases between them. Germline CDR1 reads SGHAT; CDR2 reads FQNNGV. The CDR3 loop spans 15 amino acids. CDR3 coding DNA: TGTGCCAGCAGCCCTCGAGGGGTAAAGGACGAAAAACTGTTTTTT. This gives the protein CASSPRGVKDEKLFF. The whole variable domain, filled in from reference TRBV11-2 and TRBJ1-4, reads EAGVAQSPRYKIIEKRQSVAFWCNPISGHATLYWYQQILGQGPKLLIQFQNNGVVDDSQLPKDRFSAERLKGVDSTLKIQPAKLEDSAVYLCASSPRGVKDEKLFFGSGTQLSVL.

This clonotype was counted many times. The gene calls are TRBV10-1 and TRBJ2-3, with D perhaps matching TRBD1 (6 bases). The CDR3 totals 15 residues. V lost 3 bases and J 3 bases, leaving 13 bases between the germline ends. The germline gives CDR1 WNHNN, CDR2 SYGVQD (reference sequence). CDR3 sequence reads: CASSDGQGITDTQYF. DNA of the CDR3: TGCGCCAGCAGTGATGGTCAGGGGATTACAGATACGCAGTATTTT.

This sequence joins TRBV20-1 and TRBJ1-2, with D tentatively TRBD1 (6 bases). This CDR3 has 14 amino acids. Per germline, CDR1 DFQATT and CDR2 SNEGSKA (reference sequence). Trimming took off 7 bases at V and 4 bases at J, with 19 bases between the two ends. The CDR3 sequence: CSVLQGIASYGYTF. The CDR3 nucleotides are TGCAGTGTTTTGCAGGGGATTGCCAGCTATGGCTACACCTTC.

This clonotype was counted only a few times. CDR3 sequence reads: CSAIGQGVNNNQPQHF. CDR3 coding DNA: TGCAGTGCCATAGGACAGGGGGTGAATAACAATCAGCCCCAGCATTTT. The chain uses TRBV20-1 and TRBJ1-5; 10 positions agree with TRBD1. V was pared by 6 bases and J by 3 bases, with 11 bases of the junction left unmatched. Germline V gene data show CDR1 as DFQATT and CDR2 as SNEGSKA (reference sequence). There are 16 residues in the CDR3.

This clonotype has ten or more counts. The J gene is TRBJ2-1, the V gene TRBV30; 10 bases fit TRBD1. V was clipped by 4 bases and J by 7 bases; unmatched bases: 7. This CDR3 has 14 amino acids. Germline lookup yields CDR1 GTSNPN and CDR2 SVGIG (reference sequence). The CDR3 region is CAWNRGQGWNEQFF. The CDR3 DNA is TGTGCCTGGAATCGGGGACAGGGGTGGAATGAGCAGTTCTTC.

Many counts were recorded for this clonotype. CDR3 protein: CSARYVRGTSTDTQYF. In nucleotides, the CDR3 is TGCAGTGCTAGATATGTACGGGGTACTAGCACAGATACGCAGTATTTT. The chain recombines TRBV20-1 with TRBJ2-3, with D possibly TRBD2 on 5 matching bases. The CDR3 sequence is 16 residues long. Trimming cost V 2 bases and J 0 bases, with 15 bases left between them. Germline V lookup: CDR1 DFQATT, CDR2 SNEGSKA (reference sequence).

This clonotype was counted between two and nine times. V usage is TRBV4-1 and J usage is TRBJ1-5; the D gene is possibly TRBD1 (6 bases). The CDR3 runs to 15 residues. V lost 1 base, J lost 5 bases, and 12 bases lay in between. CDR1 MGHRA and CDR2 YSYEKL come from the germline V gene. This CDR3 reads CASSQAPTGHQPQHF. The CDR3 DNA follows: TGCGCCAGCAGCCAAGCTCCGACAGGTCATCAGCCCCAGCATTTT.

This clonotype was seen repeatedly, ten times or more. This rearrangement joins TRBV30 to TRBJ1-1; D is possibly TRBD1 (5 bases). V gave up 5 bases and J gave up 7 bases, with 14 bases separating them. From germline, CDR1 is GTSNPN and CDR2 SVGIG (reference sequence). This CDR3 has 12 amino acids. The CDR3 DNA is TGTGCCTGGGGGGCAGGGTTTGGTGAAGCTTTCTTT. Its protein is CAWGAGFGEAFF.

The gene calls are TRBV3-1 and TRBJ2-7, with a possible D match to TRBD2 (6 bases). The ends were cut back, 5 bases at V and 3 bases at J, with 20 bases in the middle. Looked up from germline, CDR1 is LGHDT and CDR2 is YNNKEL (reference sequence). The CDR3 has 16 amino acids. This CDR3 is CASSSQGGGNNYEQYF. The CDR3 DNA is TGTGCCAGCAGCTCCCAGGGTGGCGGGAATAACTACGAGCAGTACTTC.

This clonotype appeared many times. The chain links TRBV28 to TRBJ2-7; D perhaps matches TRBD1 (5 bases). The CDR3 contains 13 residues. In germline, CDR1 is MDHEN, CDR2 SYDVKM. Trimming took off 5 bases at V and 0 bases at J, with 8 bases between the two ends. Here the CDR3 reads CASSVDNSYEQYF. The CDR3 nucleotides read TGTGCCAGCAGTGTGGACAACTCCTACGAGCAGTACTTC. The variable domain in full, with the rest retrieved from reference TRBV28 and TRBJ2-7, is DVKVTQSSRYLVKRTGEKVFLECVQDMDHENMFWYRQDPGLGLRLIYFSYDVKMKEKGDIPEGYSVSREKKERFSLILESASTNQTSMYLCASSVDNSYEQYFGPGTRLTVT.

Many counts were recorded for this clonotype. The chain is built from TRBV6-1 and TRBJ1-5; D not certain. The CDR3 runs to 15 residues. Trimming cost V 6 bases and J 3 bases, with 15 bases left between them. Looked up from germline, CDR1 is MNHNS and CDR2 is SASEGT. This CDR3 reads CASSTETSFNQPQHF. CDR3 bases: TGTGCCAGCAGCACAGAAACTAGCTTCAATCAGCCCCAGCATTTT.

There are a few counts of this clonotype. The DNA for the CDR3 is TGTGCCAGTAGTCCCGGGACCTTCAACGGTGAGCAGTTCTTC. Encoded protein: CASSPGTFNGEQFF. This chain links TRBV19 with TRBJ2-1; D might be TRBD1 or TRBD2, each matching 5 bases. Looked up from germline, CDR1 is LNHDA and CDR2 is SQIVND (reference sequence). The CDR3 is 14 amino acids. The V end was cut by 5 bases, the J end by 9 bases, with 17 bases between.

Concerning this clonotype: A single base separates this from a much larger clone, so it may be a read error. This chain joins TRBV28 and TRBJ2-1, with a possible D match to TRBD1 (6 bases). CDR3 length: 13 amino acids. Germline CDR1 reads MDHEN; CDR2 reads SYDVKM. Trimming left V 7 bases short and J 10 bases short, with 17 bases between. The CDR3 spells CASKIPQGYEQFF. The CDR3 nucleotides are TGTGCCAGCAAGATCCCCCAGGGGTACGAGCAGTTCTTC.

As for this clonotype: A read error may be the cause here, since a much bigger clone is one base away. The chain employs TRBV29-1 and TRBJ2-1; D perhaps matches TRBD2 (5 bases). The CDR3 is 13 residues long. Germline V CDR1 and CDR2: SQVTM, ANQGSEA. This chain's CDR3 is CSLEGQSSNERFF. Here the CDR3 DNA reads TGCAGCCTTGAGGGTCAGTCCTCCAATGAGCGGTTCTTC.

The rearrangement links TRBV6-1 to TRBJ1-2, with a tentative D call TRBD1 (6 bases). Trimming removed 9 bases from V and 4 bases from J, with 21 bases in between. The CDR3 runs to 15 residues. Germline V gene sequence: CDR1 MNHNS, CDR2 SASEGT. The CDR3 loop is CASNPFRGSVYGYTF. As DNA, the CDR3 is TGTGCCAGTAACCCATTCAGGGGTTCGGTCTATGGCTACACCTTC.

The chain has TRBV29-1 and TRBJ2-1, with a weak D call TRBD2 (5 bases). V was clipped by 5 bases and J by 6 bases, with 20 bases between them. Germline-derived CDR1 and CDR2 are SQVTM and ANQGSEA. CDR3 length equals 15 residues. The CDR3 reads CSVNGRRNRGNEQFF. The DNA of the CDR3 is TGCAGCGTTAACGGACGGAGGAACCGTGGCAATGAGCAGTTCTTC.

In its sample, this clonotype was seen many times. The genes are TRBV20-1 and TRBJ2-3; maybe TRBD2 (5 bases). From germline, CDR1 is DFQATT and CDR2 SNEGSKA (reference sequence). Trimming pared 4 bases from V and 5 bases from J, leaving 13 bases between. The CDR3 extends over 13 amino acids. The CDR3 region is CSAKLLGVDTQYF. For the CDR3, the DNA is TGCAGTGCTAAATTACTAGGAGTAGATACGCAGTATTTT.

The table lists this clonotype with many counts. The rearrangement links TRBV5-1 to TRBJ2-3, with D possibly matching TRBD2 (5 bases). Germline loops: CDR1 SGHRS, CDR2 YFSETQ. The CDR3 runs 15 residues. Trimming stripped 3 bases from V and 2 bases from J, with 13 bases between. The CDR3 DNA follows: TGCGCCAGCAGCTCGCAACCGGGAAACACAGATACGCAGTATTTT. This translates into CASSSQPGNTDTQYF.

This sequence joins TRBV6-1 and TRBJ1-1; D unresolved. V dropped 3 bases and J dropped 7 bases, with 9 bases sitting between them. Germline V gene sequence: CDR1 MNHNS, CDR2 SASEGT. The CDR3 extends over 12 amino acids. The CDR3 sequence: CASSDGQVEAFF. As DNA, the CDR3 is TGTGCCAGCAGTGACGGGCAGGTTGAAGCTTTCTTT.

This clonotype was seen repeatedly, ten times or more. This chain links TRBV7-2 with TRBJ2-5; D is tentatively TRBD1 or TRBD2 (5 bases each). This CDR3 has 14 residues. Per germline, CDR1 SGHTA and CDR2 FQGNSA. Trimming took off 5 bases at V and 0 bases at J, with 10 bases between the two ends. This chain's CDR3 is CASSRDLYQETQYF. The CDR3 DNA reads TGTGCCAGCAGCCGGGACCTATACCAAGAGACCCAGTACTTC.

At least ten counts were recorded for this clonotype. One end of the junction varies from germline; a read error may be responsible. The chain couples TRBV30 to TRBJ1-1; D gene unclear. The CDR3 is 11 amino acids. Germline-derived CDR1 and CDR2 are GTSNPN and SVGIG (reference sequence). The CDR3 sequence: CAWSRDTETFF. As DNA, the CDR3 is TGTGCCTGGAGTCGTGACACTGAAACTTTCTTT. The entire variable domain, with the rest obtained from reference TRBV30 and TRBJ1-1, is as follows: SQTIHQWPATLVQPVGSPLSLECTVEGTSNPNLYWYRQAAGRGLQLLFYSVGIGQISSEVPQNLSASRPQDRQFILSSKKLLLSDSGFYLCAWSRDTETFFGQGTRLTVV.

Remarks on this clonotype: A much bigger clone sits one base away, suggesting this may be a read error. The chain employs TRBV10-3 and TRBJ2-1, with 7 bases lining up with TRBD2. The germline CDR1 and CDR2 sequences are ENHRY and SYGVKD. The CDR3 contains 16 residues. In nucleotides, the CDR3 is TGTGCCGTCAGTGAGGGCGGAGCGGGAATGTACAGTGAGCAGTTCTTC. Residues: CAVSEGGAGMYSEQFF.

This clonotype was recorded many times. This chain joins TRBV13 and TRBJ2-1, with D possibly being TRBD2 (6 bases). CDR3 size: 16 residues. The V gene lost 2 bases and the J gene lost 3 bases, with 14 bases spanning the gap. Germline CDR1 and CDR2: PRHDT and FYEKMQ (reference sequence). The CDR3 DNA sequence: TGTGCCAGCAGCTTACAGTCCGGGGGACGCTACAATGAGCAGTTCTTC. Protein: CASSLQSGGRYNEQFF. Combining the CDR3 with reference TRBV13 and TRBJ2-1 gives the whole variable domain AAGVIQSPRHLIKEKRETATLKCYPIPRHDTVYWYQQGPGQDPQFLISFYEKMQSDKGSIPDRFSAQQFSDYHSELNMSSLELGDSALYFCASSLQSGGRYNEQFFGPGTRLTVL.